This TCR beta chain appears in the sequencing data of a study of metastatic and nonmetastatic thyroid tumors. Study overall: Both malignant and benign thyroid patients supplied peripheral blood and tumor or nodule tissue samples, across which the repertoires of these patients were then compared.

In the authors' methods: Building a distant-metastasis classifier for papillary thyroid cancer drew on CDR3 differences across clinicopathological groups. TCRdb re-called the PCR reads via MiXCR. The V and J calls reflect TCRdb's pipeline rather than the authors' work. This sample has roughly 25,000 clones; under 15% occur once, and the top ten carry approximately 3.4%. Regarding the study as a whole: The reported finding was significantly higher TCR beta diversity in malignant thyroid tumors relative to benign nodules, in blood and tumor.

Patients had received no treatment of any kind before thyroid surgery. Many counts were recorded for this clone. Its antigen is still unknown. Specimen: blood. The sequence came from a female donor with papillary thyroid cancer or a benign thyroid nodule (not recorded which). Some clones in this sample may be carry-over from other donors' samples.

The CDR3 spells CASSEGGTGRYNEQFF. CDR3 bases: TGTGCCAGCAGTGAAGGAGGGACAGGGCGCTACAATGAGCAGTTCTTC. The V call is TRBV25-1, the J call TRBJ2-1, with 9 bases aligning to TRBD1. Germline CDR1 and CDR2: MGHDK and SYGVNS. Trimming took 2 bases from V and 3 from J; bases not matched to a gene: 5. This CDR3 contains 16 residues.